This TCR beta chain was identified during a study of blood T cell repertoires in COVID-19. Looking at the study overall: Samples representing acute and convalescent COVID-19 were sourced from the United States, Italy and Spain.

From germline, CDR1 is LNHDA and CDR2 SQIVND (reference sequence). V lost 4 bases and J lost 2; bases outside the gene matches: 6. CDR3 length: 15 residues. TCRdb's table, derived via immunoSEQ multiplex PCR, lists solely in-frame clones and lacks some. The sample lists roughly 160,000 clones, 82% occurring once. Assignment of participants to cohorts was predicated upon participant-reported clinical history. Cohort 3 donors were reported recovered after two negative PCRs, clearance, or symptom resolution. The sequence was obtained from a man aged 55-75 years who had recovered from COVID-19. The rearrangement links TRBV19 to TRBJ2-7; 9 bases line up with TRBD1. The sample taken for sequencing was PBMCs or T cells enriched from blood (not recorded which). This CDR3 reads CASSNAGTGPYEQYF. The CDR3 DNA is TGTGCCAGTAGTAACGCCGGGACAGGGCCCTACGAGCAGTACTTC.